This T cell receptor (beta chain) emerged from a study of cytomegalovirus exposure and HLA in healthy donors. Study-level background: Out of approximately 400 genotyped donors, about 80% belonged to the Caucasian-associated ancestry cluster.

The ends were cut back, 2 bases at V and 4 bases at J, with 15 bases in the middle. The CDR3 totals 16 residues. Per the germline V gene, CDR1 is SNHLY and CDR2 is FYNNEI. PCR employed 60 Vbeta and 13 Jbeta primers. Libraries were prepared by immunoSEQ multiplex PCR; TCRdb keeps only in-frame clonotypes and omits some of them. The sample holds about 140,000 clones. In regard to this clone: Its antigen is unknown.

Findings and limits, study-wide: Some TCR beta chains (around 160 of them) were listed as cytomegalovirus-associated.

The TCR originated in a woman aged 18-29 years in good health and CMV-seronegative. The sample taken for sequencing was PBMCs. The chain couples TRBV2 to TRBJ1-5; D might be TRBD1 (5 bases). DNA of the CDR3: TGTGCCAGCAGTGAAAGCCCAGGGTACTATAATCAGCCCCAGCATTTT. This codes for CASSESPGYYNQPQHF.